Following are 26 T cell receptor beta chains from one sample sequenced in a study of T cells in Graves' hyperthyroidism and ophthalmopathy. TCR beta CDR3 regions were amplified from RNA transcripts. The HTBI primer set served for first-round RT-PCR of the TCR CDR3. TCRdb reanalysed the multiplex PCR reads using MiXCR and keeps one entry per CDR3 protein. The sample lists hundreds of thousands of distinct CDR3 sequences, approximately 15% occurring once. Input material: blood. Receptors were obtained from a woman aged 18-35 years with Graves' hyperthyroidism.

About this clonotype: A much larger clone differs by one base, so this may be a read error. J is TRBJ2-5 and V is TRBV5-6; D could derive from TRBD1 or TRBD2 (5 bases each). The J call may not be correct, given that the DNA end is closer to TRBJ2-1. Germline V gene lookup returns CDR1 SGHDT and CDR2 YYEEEE. The CDR3 is made up of 15 amino acids. The CDR3 region has the DNA TGTGCCAGCAGCTTGATGGCCAGGGACCAAGAGACCCAGTTCTTC. Amino acids: CASSLMARDQETQFF.

The table lists this clonotype with many counts. This chain joins TRBV28 and TRBJ1-1; D possibly corresponds to TRBD1 (5 bases). The V and J ends lost 6 bases and 6 bases respectively, with 11 bases between them. This CDR3 is 12 amino acids long. Germline V gene sequence: CDR1 MDHEN, CDR2 SYDVKM. CDR3 in DNA: TGTGCCAGCAGGACAGATGACGCTGAAGCTTTCTTT. This translates into CASRTDDAEAFF.

In regard to this clonotype: This sequence may be a read error, since a much larger clone differs from it by one base. CDR3 loop: CASSYSYRGNAEAFF. CDR3 nucleotides: TGTGCCAGCAGTTACTCATACAGGGGAAACGCTGAAGCTTTCTTT. This chain links TRBV6-2 or TRBV6-3 with TRBJ1-1, with TRBD1 matching 7 bases. Trimming took 0 bases from V and 6 from J; bases not matched to a gene: 7. Germline CDR1 is MNHEY and CDR2 is SVGEGT. The CDR3 length is 15 residues.

This clonotype showed up just a few times. The chain is built from TRBV2 and TRBJ2-5; tentative D call: TRBD1 (5 bases). Trimming took off 7 bases at V and 5 bases at J, with 14 bases between the two ends. The CDR3 consists of 13 residues. Germline V lookup: CDR1 SNHLY, CDR2 FYNNEI. CDR3 loop: CASKAGRLETQYF. The DNA for the CDR3 is TGTGCCAGCAAAGCAGGGCGCTTGGAGACCCAGTACTTC.

The chain has TRBV7-9 and TRBJ2-5; maybe TRBD2 (6 bases). V lost 6 bases and J lost 3, with 14 bases in between. This CDR3 is 14 amino acids long. The germline V gene has CDR1 SEHNR and CDR2 FQNEAQ (reference sequence). The chain's CDR3 is CASRESAGKETQYF. CDR3 sequence (DNA): TGTGCCAGCAGAGAATCGGCGGGGAAAGAGACCCAGTACTTC.

In its sample, this clonotype was seen many times. This chain connects TRBV6-2 or TRBV6-3 to TRBJ2-5; D perhaps matches TRBD1 (6 bases). CDR1 is MNHEY, CDR2 SVGEGT, per germline. Between the trimmed V and J ends, which lost 6 bases and 2 bases, there was a span of 13 bases. CDR3 length equals 14 residues. CDR3 sequence: CASRDSTGQETQYF. DNA of the CDR3: TGTGCCAGCAGGGATTCGACAGGACAAGAGACCCAGTACTTC.

The chain uses TRBV5-8 and TRBJ1-5; D remains unclear. Germline V gene data show CDR1 as SGHTS and CDR2 as YDEGEE. The CDR3 consists of 15 residues. The V end lost 2 bases, the J end lost 2 bases, and 11 bases lay between the germline ends. The CDR3 nucleotides read TGTGCCAGCAGCTTCGGGCAGGTTGGCAATCAGCCCCAGCATTTT. It translates to CASSFGQVGNQPQHF.

The V call is TRBV19, the J call TRBJ1-1, with TRBD1 matching over 7 bases. In germline, CDR1 is LNHDA, CDR2 SQIVND (reference sequence). This CDR3 has 13 residues. The trim removed 2 bases at V and 5 bases at J, leaving 2 bases unmatched. The chain's CDR3 is CASSIPGQTEAFF. CDR3 nucleotide sequence: TGTGCCAGTAGTATACCGGGACAGACTGAAGCTTTCTTT.

The genes are TRBV5-1 and TRBJ1-5, with 9 positions matching TRBD1. Losses at the gene ends were 3 bases for V and 6 bases for J; bases not matched to a gene: 10. This CDR3 is 16 amino acids long. The germline CDR1 and CDR2 sequences are SGHRS and YFSETQ. The CDR3 DNA is TGCGCCAGCAGCTCGCCGGGACAGGGAAGGAGTCAGCCCCAGCATTTT. Its protein is CASSSPGQGRSQPQHF. The complete variable domain, with remaining parts taken from reference TRBV5-1 and TRBJ1-5, reads KAGVTQTPRYLIKTRGQQVTLSCSPISGHRSVSWYQQTPGQGLQFLFEYFSETQRNKGNFPGRFSGRQFSNSRSEMNVSTLELGDSALYLCASSSPGQGRSQPQHFGDGTRLSIL.

This clonotype was picked up a small number of times. This chain joins TRBV4-2 and TRBJ1-4; D ambiguous. This CDR3 region has 16 residues. Trimming took 1 base from V and 0 from J, leaving 9 bases between them. Germline-derived CDR1 and CDR2 are LGHNA and YNFKEQ. The CDR3 coding sequence is TGTGCCAGCAGCCAAGTTGCGAGGGCAACTAATGAAAAACTGTTTTTT. Residues: CASSQVARATNEKLFF.

Many counts were recorded for this clonotype. The chain recombines TRBV6-1 with TRBJ2-1; the D gene is possibly TRBD1 (5 bases). Germline CDR1 and CDR2: MNHNS and SASEGT. This CDR3 comprises 12 residues. Trimming left V 8 bases short and J 6 bases short, with 11 bases between. DNA of the CDR3: TGTGCCAGCGGTTTCAGGGCCAATGAGCAGTTCTTC. Residues: CASGFRANEQFF.

The V call is TRBV11-2, the J call TRBJ2-2; 8 bases map to TRBD1. Germline lookup yields CDR1 SGHAT and CDR2 FQNNGV. Unmatched junction bases numbered 4, after V lost 1 base and J lost 3 bases. The CDR3 loop spans 16 amino acids. The CDR3 spells CASSLGTGRDTGELFF. In DNA, the CDR3 is TGTGCCAGCAGCTTAGGGACAGGGAGAGACACCGGGGAGCTGTTTTTT. The whole variable domain, filled in from reference TRBV11-2 and TRBJ2-2, reads EAGVAQSPRYKIIEKRQSVAFWCNPISGHATLYWYQQILGQGPKLLIQFQNNGVVDDSQLPKDRFSAERLKGVDSTLKIQPAKLEDSAVYLCASSLGTGRDTGELFFGEGSRLTVL.

This clonotype has a count of ten or more. The V and J genes are TRBV2 and TRBJ2-3, with 11 bases aligning to TRBD2. With V trimmed by 6 bases and J by 2 bases, 10 bases remained unmatched. Per the germline V gene, CDR1 is SNHLY and CDR2 is FYNNEI. This CDR3 comprises 17 residues. DNA for the CDR3: TGTGCCAGCAGGAGAGATATTAGCGGGAGGGCCACAGATACGCAGTATTTT. This translates into CASRRDISGRATDTQYF.

Only a few counts were recorded for this clonotype. This chain connects TRBV2 to TRBJ2-7, with 9 bases matching TRBD1. Germline trimming cut 6 bases from V and 7 bases from J; bases unmatched to any gene: 10. The germline gives CDR1 SNHLY, CDR2 FYNNEI. This CDR3 is built from 14 residues. The CDR3 region is CASSTGTGFGEQYF. CDR3 sequence (DNA): TGTGCCAGCAGCACCGGGACAGGGTTTGGAGAGCAGTACTTC.

This clonotype has ten or more counts. The rearrangement joins TRBV30 to TRBJ1-1; D possibly corresponds to TRBD1 (5 bases). The V gene lost 2 bases and the J gene lost 7 bases, with 14 bases spanning the gap. The CDR3 spans 13 residues. Germline values: CDR1 GTSNPN, CDR2 SVGIG (reference sequence). In DNA, the CDR3 is TGTGCCTGGAGTTCGGGGGGAAACCGTGAAGCTTTCTTT. Translation gives CAWSSGGNREAFF.

This rearrangement joins TRBV28 to TRBJ2-7, with a weak D call TRBD1 (5 bases). V was cut by 4 bases and J by 0 bases, with 13 bases left in between. Germline CDR1 MDHEN, CDR2 SYDVKM. This CDR3 contains 15 residues. Here the CDR3 DNA reads TGTGCCAGCAGTTCCCCGAGACAGAGCTCCTACGAGCAGTACTTC. As protein: CASSSPRQSSYEQYF.

This clonotype came up many times. The rearrangement uses TRBV12-5 and TRBJ1-1; 9 bases are shared with TRBD1. The CDR3 has 14 amino acids. CDR1 is LGHNT and CDR2 is FRNRAP in the germline V gene. V gave up 3 bases and J gave up 5 bases; unmatched junction bases: 4. The CDR3 protein is CASGFTGGATEAFF. CDR3 DNA sequence: TGTGCTAGTGGTTTCACAGGGGGCGCGACTGAAGCTTTCTTT.

There are many counts of this clonotype. The V and J genes are TRBV12-3 or TRBV12-4 and TRBJ2-2, with a possible D match to TRBD2 (6 bases). The CDR3 covers 16 residues. Trimming removed 2 bases at V and 2 bases at J, with 12 bases between. CDR3 region: CASSLPRRENTGELFF. DNA for the CDR3: TGTGCCAGCAGTTTACCGCGGCGGGAAAACACCGGGGAGCTGTTTTTT.

This clonotype showed up just a few times. The rearrangement links TRBV6-4 to TRBJ1-6; D is possibly TRBD1 (6 bases). V lost 4 bases, J lost 7 bases, and 11 bases lay in between. Germline V CDR1 and CDR2: MRHNA, SNTAGT. The CDR3 extends over 14 amino acids. The CDR3 coding sequence is TGTGCCAGCAGTGCGGGACACGGCAATTCACCCCTCCACTTT. Protein: CASSAGHGNSPLHF.

This clonotype has a count of ten or more. The chain employs TRBV11-2 and TRBJ2-1; 7 bases agree with TRBD2. With 2 bases clipped from V and 4 bases from J, the junction kept 11 bases outside the gene matches. CDR1 and CDR2 from the germline V gene are SGHAT and FQNNGV. The CDR3 is 17 residues long. DNA for the CDR3: TGTGCCAGCAGCTTAAGCCATGGACTAGACCAATACAATGAGCAGTTCTTC. Its protein product is CASSLSHGLDQYNEQFF.

Concerning this clonotype: A much larger clone is a single base away; this may be a read error. CDR3 nucleotides: TGTGCCAGCAGCGCGACTAGCGGGAGGGAAGATACGCAGTATTTT. It translates to CASSATSGREDTQYF. The rearrangement uses TRBV11-2 and TRBJ2-3; TRBD2 agrees at 14 bases. Germline assignment: CDR1 SGHAT and CDR2 FQNNGV. This CDR3 comprises 15 residues. The V gene end was trimmed by 5 bases and the J gene end by 5 bases; junction bases not matched to a gene: 3.

The J gene is TRBJ1-1, the V gene TRBV25-1; tentative D call: TRBD1 (5 bases). The CDR3 is 14 amino acids. CDR1 and CDR2 from the germline V gene are MGHDK and SYGVNS. Trimming stripped 6 bases from V and 7 bases from J, with 18 bases between. The CDR3: CASRKVSGTNEAFF. As DNA, the CDR3 is TGTGCCAGCAGGAAAGTGTCAGGGACTAATGAAGCTTTCTTT.

This clonotype has at least ten counts. The chain uses TRBV9 and TRBJ2-5, with 11 bases identical to TRBD2. The CDR3 has 15 amino acids. V shed 6 bases and J 2 bases; nucleotides not matched to a gene: 6. The V gene's germline CDR1 is SGDLS and CDR2 YYNGEE. CDR3 sequence (DNA): TGTGCCAGCAACTTTAGCGGGAGGGGGCAAGAGACCCAGTACTTC. Translated: CASNFSGRGQETQYF.

This clonotype occurred many times. The rearrangement joins TRBV29-1 to TRBJ2-3; 8 bases align to TRBD2. The trim removed 5 bases at V and 3 bases at J, leaving 7 bases unmatched. This CDR3 has 14 residues. The V gene's germline CDR1 is SQVTM and CDR2 ANQGSEA. This chain's CDR3 is CSVKREWETDTQYF. For the CDR3, the DNA is TGCAGCGTTAAGCGGGAGTGGGAGACAGATACGCAGTATTTT.

This clonotype has at least ten counts. J is TRBJ1-5 and V is TRBV30, with TRBD1 as a possible D gene (5 bases). Germline assignment: CDR1 GTSNPN and CDR2 SVGIG (reference sequence). Trimming took 5 bases from V and 3 from J, leaving 20 bases between them. This CDR3 is 16 amino acids long. The CDR3 spells CAWPVGRRGDNQPQHF. Written as DNA, the CDR3 is TGTGCCTGGCCGGTGGGGCGGCGAGGGGACAATCAGCCCCAGCATTTT.

This clonotype was observed a handful of times. This may come from a read error, since a much larger clone is one base off. The chain carries TRBV7-2 and TRBJ2-7, with TRBD1 identical over 10 bases. Per the germline V gene, CDR1 is SGHTA and CDR2 is FQGNSA. This CDR3 is 15 amino acids long. CDR3 loop: CAGSPRTGGEYEQYF. CDR3 DNA: TGTGCCGGCAGCCCCCGGACAGGGGGTGAGTACGAGCAGTACTTC.